This T cell receptor (beta chain) was captured by sequencing in a study of cytomegalovirus exposure and HLA in healthy donors. Findings and caveats of the study: Earlier findings revealed that most TCR beta V segments proved productive either about 90% or about 30% of the time.

Amplification used 60 Vbeta primers and 13 Jbeta primers. Sequencing was performed with immunoSEQ multiplex PCR; in TCRdb, only in-frame clones are kept and a portion is missing. The table lists under 150,000 clones, over 8% of them singletons. The V end was cut by 0 bases, the J end by 3 bases, with 13 bases between. Germline V CDR1 and CDR2: SGHRS, YFSETQ. The length of the CDR3 is 15 residues. As for this clone: Its specificity is not known.

The receptor was isolated from a man younger than 45 in good health and CMV-seronegative. This chain connects TRBV5-1 to TRBJ2-7; possibly TRBD1 for D (5 bases). The sample taken for sequencing was PBMCs. CDR3 amino acids: CASSLVQGTIYEQYF. The CDR3 DNA reads as TGCGCCAGCAGCTTGGTGCAGGGAACTATCTACGAGCAGTACTTC.